This is a list of T cell receptor beta chains from one sample in a study of PD-1 blockade in classical Hodgkin lymphoma. Using immunoSEQ multiplex PCR, the repertoire was profiled, and TCRdb retains in-frame clones only, with some absent. This table has some 7,100 clones, about 80% appearing once. The source was peripheral blood mononuclear cells (PBMCs), collected at baseline. Receptors were obtained from a human donor with classical Hodgkin lymphoma. Each CDR3 is given with its conserved first and last residue. D genes are given only for firm matches. For some rows the clone size is stated as once, few or many, or as a class when expanded; others skip it.

CDR3 DNA	CDR3 protein	D gene	clone size	J gene	V gene
TGTGCCAGCAGCTTAGTGGGGCTAGCGGGGCCCAACTCCTACAATGAGCAGTTCTTC	CASSLVGLAGPNSYNEQFF	TRBD2	-	TRBJ2-1	TRBV7-2
TGCAGCGTTGAAACCTCGAGCTCCTACGAGCAGTACTTC	CSVETSSSYEQYF	-	-	TRBJ2-7	TRBV29-1
TGTGCCAGTAGCGAACGGGGGGGCGGTCGGACAGATACGCAGTATTTT	CASSERGGGRTDTQYF	TRBD2	few	TRBJ2-3	TRBV19
TGTGCCAGCAGCAAAGCCCCAGTCAGGGGTGATGGCTACACCTTC	CASSKAPVRGDGYTF	-	-	TRBJ1-2	TRBV21-1
TGCAGCGTTGAAAGGCAGGTTCTCTACAATGAGCAGTTCTTC	CSVERQVLYNEQFF	-	-	TRBJ2-1	TRBV29-1
TGCGCCAGCAGCTCCCAAGGGGAAGGATTAGAAGCTTTCTTT	CASSSQGEGLEAFF	-	-	TRBJ1-1	TRBV5-1
TGCGCCAGCAGCTTGGCCCCAGGGGGGGGATACGAGCAGTACTTC	CASSLAPGGGYEQYF	-	few	TRBJ2-7	TRBV5-1
TGTGCCACGGGAGTAAACTATGAAAAACTGTTTTTT	CATGVNYEKLFF	-	hyperexpanded	TRBJ1-4	TRBV27
TGCAGCGTTGAGGACGGCCTCAAAGGCTACACCTTC	CSVEDGLKGYTF	-	few	TRBJ1-2	TRBV29-1
TGTGCCTGCATCGGGACGAGGCGTAGCTACACCTTC	CACIGTRRSYTF	-	-	TRBJ1-2	TRBV30
TGTGCCATCAGTGGATCTAGCCGGGGCGATGAGCAGTTCTTC	CAISGSSRGDEQFF	-	-	TRBJ2-1	TRBV10-3
TGTGCTAGTTCAGCAGGGGGCAACGGTGAAGCTTTCTTT	CASSAGGNGEAFF	TRBD1	-	TRBJ1-1	TRBV12-5
TGTGCTAGTGGACCAGGACAGGGATGGCAGCCCCAGCATTTT	CASGPGQGWQPQHF	TRBD1	-	TRBJ1-5	TRBV12-5
TGCGCCAGCAGCCCCCGACTAGCGGGAGAGAATGAGCAGTTCTTC	CASSPRLAGENEQFF	TRBD2	-	TRBJ2-1	TRBV4-3
TGTGCCACCCGACTTTCTTTGGGATTTAACTATGGCTACACCTTC	CATRLSLGFNYGYTF	-	large	TRBJ1-2	TRBV10-3
TGTGCCAGCAGCCGGGAGGCCCAGAACACTGAAGCTTTCTTT	CASSREAQNTEAFF	-	-	TRBJ1-1	TRBV4-2
TGTGCCACCAGCTTCCCGACAGGGTTAAGCACAGATACGCAGTATTTT	CATSFPTGLSTDTQYF	TRBD1	-	TRBJ2-3	TRBV15
TGTGCCAGCAGCCTCAGAGGCCTTAGCGGGAGTGATTTCCCCTACGAGCAGTACTTC	CASSLRGLSGSDFPYEQYF	TRBD2	-	TRBJ2-7	TRBV4-2
TGCGCCAGCAGCCTCCGGGACACGGATGTTTACGAGCAGTACTTC	CASSLRDTDVYEQYF	-	-	TRBJ2-7	TRBV10-1
TGTGCCAGCAGCTTAGGTCAGAGCTCCTACGAGCAGTACTTC	CASSLGQSSYEQYF	-	-	TRBJ2-7	TRBV11-2
TGTGCCACCAGCAGATTTGGGGGTGAGGAGCAGTACTTC	CATSRFGGEEQYF	-	-	TRBJ2-7	TRBV15
TGTGCCAGCAGCCAGGGGGCAAGTAAGCAGTACTTC	CASSQGASKQYF	TRBD1	-	TRBJ2-7	TRBV7-9
TGTGCCAGCAGTGTACGGGACTCGATTTATGGCTACACCTTC	CASSVRDSIYGYTF	-	-	TRBJ1-2	TRBV6-1
TGTGCCAGCAGCCTGCTCGTCCGGGGTCGTCGGGAAAGGGTAGGTGAAGCTTTCTTT	CASSLLVRGRRERVGEAFF	-	-	TRBJ1-1	TRBV5-6
TGTGCCAGCAGCTCCAAGACCGGGAACTATGGCTACACCTTC	CASSSKTGNYGYTF	-	-	TRBJ1-2	TRBV7-9
TGTGCCAGCAGTGCGTCGGGGCCCACAGATACGCAGTATTTT	CASSASGPTDTQYF	-	-	TRBJ2-3	TRBV6-1
TGTGCCAGCAGTGAACCGGGACTAGGCGCCAATGAGCAGTTCTTC	CASSEPGLGANEQFF	TRBD2	once	TRBJ2-1	TRBV25-1
TGTGCCAGCAGCTTAAGCGCGGTGGAAGATACGCAGTATTTT	CASSLSAVEDTQYF	-	-	TRBJ2-3	TRBV7-3
TGTGCCAGCAGTTACTCGAAAGTCAGCATACAGTTCTTC	CASSYSKVSIQFF	-	-	TRBJ2-1	TRBV6-5
TGTGCCTGGAGGGGGAACACTGAAGCTTTCTTT	CAWRGNTEAFF	-	-	TRBJ1-1	TRBV30
TGTGCCAGCAGCCTCGGCTCTCAAGAGACCCAGTACTTC	CASSLGSQETQYF	-	-	TRBJ2-5	TRBV6-5
TGTGCCAGCAGTGCGTACAGACTCTACGAGCAGTACTTC	CASSAYRLYEQYF	-	-	TRBJ2-7	TRBV6-1
TGTGCCAGCTCATCAAACGGCGAACAGCCCCAGCATTTT	CASSSNGEQPQHF	-	-	TRBJ1-5	TRBV18
TGTGCCAGCAGCTTCAGGGAACCCGGAGAAAAACTGTTTTTT	CASSFREPGEKLFF	-	-	TRBJ1-4	TRBV11-2
TGCGCCAGCAGCCAAGAGGCTAGGGGGGAGACCCAGTACTTC	CASSQEARGETQYF	-	-	TRBJ2-5	TRBV4-1
TGTGCCAGCAGCGACACCGCGGGATCCCAAGAGACCCAGTACTTC	CASSDTAGSQETQYF	-	-	TRBJ2-5	TRBV11-2
TGTGCCTGGAGGATCCCAGGGGGCGGGGAAGCTTTCTTT	CAWRIPGGGEAFF	TRBD1	-	TRBJ1-1	TRBV30
TGTGCCAGCAGCGCACGGACAGGGGAGGGCTACACCTTC	CASSARTGEGYTF	TRBD1	-	TRBJ1-2	TRBV9
TGTGCCAGTAGTAGGGACAGGGGGCCGGAGTTCTTC	CASSRDRGPEFF	TRBD1	-	TRBJ2-1	TRBV19
TGTGCCATCAGTGAGTCGCAGGGGGAGCAGTACTTC	CAISESQGEQYF	-	-	TRBJ2-7	TRBV10-3
TGTGCCAGCAGTCCTACAGGGTGGTGGGAGACCCAGTACTTC	CASSPTGWWETQYF	-	-	TRBJ2-5	TRBV7-6
TGTGCCAGCAGAAGAACTAGCGGGAGGACCATGGGGGGTACGCAGTATTTT	CASRRTSGRTMGGTQYF	TRBD2	-	TRBJ2-3	TRBV25-1
TGTGCCAGTAGTATGTGGGGGGTGGGCAATCAGCCCCAGCATTTT	CASSMWGVGNQPQHF	-	-	TRBJ1-5	TRBV19
TGTGCCAGCAGCCCAAGGAGCGGCTATGGCTACACCTTC	CASSPRSGYGYTF	-	-	TRBJ1-2	TRBV7-6
TGTGCCAGCAGCCAAGGGGGAGCGGCGCAGTATTTT	CASSQGGAAQYF	-	-	TRBJ2-3	TRBV14
TGTGCCAGCAGTGGGACTAGCGGGGGGGCCGATACGCAGTATTTT	CASSGTSGGADTQYF	TRBD2	-	TRBJ2-3	TRBV6-4
TGTGCCAGCAGCTTGGTGGCGGGAGGTTACAATGAGCAGTTCTTC	CASSLVAGGYNEQFF	TRBD2	-	TRBJ2-1	TRBV5-5
TGTGCCAGCTCACCTGGACAGGGACGAGACACCGGGGAGCTGTTTTTT	CASSPGQGRDTGELFF	TRBD1	-	TRBJ2-2	TRBV18
TGTGCCTGGAGTGTCGCAGGTTTGCGAGATACGCAGTATTTT	CAWSVAGLRDTQYF	-	once	TRBJ2-3	TRBV30